This T cell receptor beta chain was identified during a study of shared clonotypes between healthy human individuals. Across the whole study: Contributing individuals were two females and three males aged 18 to 49.

Worth noting for this clone: Antigen: not known.

Profiled with immunoSEQ multiplex PCR; TCRdb holds only in-frame clones, not every one. The data show under 700,000 clones, roughly 95% seen once. General observations from the study: As a rule, naive subsets had a larger estimated richness than memory subsets. Despite large depth, rarefaction showed incomplete sorted-subset sequencing.

Looked up from germline, CDR1 is SGHRS and CDR2 is YFSETQ. The V gene end was trimmed by 0 bases and the J gene end by 6 bases; junction bases not matched to a gene: 3. This CDR3 is built from 15 residues. Only CD45RO-negative cells positively selected for CCR7 counted as naive CD8 cells, so terminally differentiated effector memory CD45RA+ cells were excluded. The chain links TRBV5-1 to TRBJ2-1; 10 nucleotides line up with TRBD2. Sequenced material: naive CD8+ T cells sorted from blood. This clonotype originated in a woman younger than 45 in good health. The CDR3 nucleotides read TGCGCCAGCAGCTTGGGTCTAGCGGGAGTCAATGAGCAGTTCTTC. It is translated as CASSLGLAGVNEQFF.